These 12 T cell receptor beta chains came from one sample sequenced in a study of CD8 T cells in ankylosing spondylitis. TCRdb processed the 5' RACE reads anew with MiXCR; each CDR3 protein has one entry. Among about 240,000 distinct CDR3 sequences listed, roughly a tenth were seen once. The sample consisted of blood, either unsorted or a sorted T cell fraction (not recorded which). The receptors stem from a male donor with ankylosing spondylitis or in good health (not recorded which).

The chain links TRBV5-1 to TRBJ2-5; D ambiguous. V lost 1 base, J lost 5 bases, and 6 bases lay in between. CDR1 is SGHRS, CDR2 YFSETQ, per germline. The CDR3 is made up of 12 amino acids. The DNA of the CDR3 is TGCGCCAGCAGCTTGATGGGGGAGACCCAGTACTTC. This sequence encodes CASSLMGETQYF.

This sequence joins TRBV18 and TRBJ2-3; the D gene is possibly TRBD1 (5 bases). The CDR3 runs 15 residues. Germline V gene sequence: CDR1 KGHSH, CDR2 LQKENI. Trimming pared 3 bases from V and 2 bases from J, leaving 12 bases between. CDR3 coding DNA: TGTGCCAGCTCACCGCTCCCAGGGTCCACAGATACGCAGTATTTT. It specifies CASSPLPGSTDTQYF. The complete variable domain, with remaining parts taken from reference TRBV18 and TRBJ2-3, reads NAGVMQNPRHLVRRRGQEARLRCSPMKGHSHVYWYRQLPEEGLKFMVYLQKENIIDESGMPKERFSAEFPKEGPSILRIQQVVRGDSAAYFCASSPLPGSTDTQYFGPGTRLTVL.

This clonotype has only one observation. CDR3 sequence (DNA): TGTGCCAGCAGTTTAACTAGACGGGAGACCCAGTACTTC. Its protein product is CASSLTRRETQYF. The V and J genes are TRBV12-3 or TRBV12-4 and TRBJ2-5; D is perhaps TRBD2 (5 bases). V lost 2 bases and J lost 5, with 9 bases in between. The CDR3 is 13 residues long.

This clonotype was counted only a few times. The CDR3 DNA sequence: TGTGCCAGCAGTTACGGGGGACAGGGCTACGAGCAGTACTTC. It specifies CASSYGGQGYEQYF. The chain recombines TRBV5-5 with TRBJ2-7, with TRBD1 matching over 9 bases. J was trimmed by 3 bases and V by 5 bases; bases with no gene match: 6. The length of the CDR3 is 14 residues. CDR1 and CDR2 from the germline V gene are SGHKS and YYEKEE (reference sequence).

This clonotype was seen many times. The rearrangement uses TRBV5-1 and TRBJ2-1; 16 bases match TRBD2. V was clipped by 4 bases and J by 3 bases; unmatched bases: 7. The germline gives CDR1 SGHRS, CDR2 YFSETQ. This CDR3 spans 18 amino acids. The CDR3 sequence: CASSRGTSGGAGYNEQFF. The CDR3 DNA follows: TGCGCCAGCAGCCGGGGGACTAGCGGGGGGGCCGGCTACAATGAGCAGTTCTTC.

Many counts were recorded for this clonotype. V is TRBV30 and J is TRBJ2-6, with unresolved D. Germline-derived CDR1 and CDR2 are GTSNPN and SVGIG (reference sequence). The CDR3 has 14 residues. V was clipped by 2 bases and J by 1 base, with 6 bases between them. CDR3 sequence (DNA): TGTGCCTGGAGTAGGGCGTCTGGGGCCAACGTCCTGACTTTC. Protein product: CAWSRASGANVLTF.

This clonotype was recorded at least ten times. The chain has TRBV20-1 and TRBJ2-5, with TRBD2 identical over 11 bases. Germline V gene lookup returns CDR1 DFQATT and CDR2 SNEGSKA (reference sequence). There are 15 residues in the CDR3. The V and J ends lost 6 bases and 2 bases, in that order; junction bases with no gene match: 8. The CDR3 DNA sequence: TGCAGTGCAAACGGACTAGCGGGCTGGCAAGAGACCCAGTACTTC. This gives the protein CSANGLAGWQETQYF.

This clonotype was seen a handful of times. The gene calls are TRBV30 and TRBJ1-2; D call uncertain. In germline, CDR1 is GTSNPN, CDR2 SVGIG (reference sequence). The CDR3 is made up of 13 amino acids. Trimming left V 0 bases short and J 3 bases short, with 8 bases between. The CDR3 sequence: CAWSVGRDYGYTF. The CDR3 region has the DNA TGTGCCTGGAGTGTAGGGAGGGACTATGGCTACACCTTC.

This clonotype appeared many times. Written as DNA, the CDR3 is TGTGCCAGCAGCCCCCCCGAGCGGGTAAATGAGCAGTTCTTC. Translation: CASSPPERVNEQFF. The chain carries TRBV14 and TRBJ2-1, with a possible D match to TRBD2 (6 bases). Between the trimmed V and J ends, which lost 4 bases and 7 bases, there was a span of 14 bases. Germline CDR1 reads SGHDN; CDR2 reads FVKESK. CDR3 size: 14 residues.

This clonotype was observed many times. The chain employs TRBV20-1 and TRBJ2-2; TRBD1 might be the D (6 bases). V shed 0 bases and J shed 3 bases, with 23 bases lying between them. This CDR3 is built from 19 residues. CDR1 and CDR2 (germline): DFQATT, SNEGSKA (reference sequence). The CDR3, as DNA: TGCAGTGCTAGAGATTTGGCGGACAGCCCCTTCGGGGACACCGGGGAGCTGTTTTTT. Protein product: CSARDLADSPFGDTGELFF.

This clonotype has at least ten counts. The rearrangement joins TRBV20-1 to TRBJ2-5; the match to TRBD2 covers 7 bases. The germline gives CDR1 DFQATT, CDR2 SNEGSKA (reference sequence). V gave up 1 base and J gave up 4 bases; unmatched junction bases: 12. There are 16 residues in the CDR3. CDR3 DNA sequence: TGCAGTGCTAGAGTTCCGCTAGCGGATGTTCGAGAGACCCAGTACTTC. Amino acids: CSARVPLADVRETQYF.

This clonotype was counted many times. This chain connects TRBV7-2 to TRBJ1-2; D remains ambiguous. CDR3 length: 13 amino acids. Trimming cost V 4 bases and J 8 bases, with 14 bases left between them. CDR1 and CDR2 (germline): SGHTA, FQGNSA. DNA of the CDR3: TGTGCCAGCAGCTCTTATCGGACCCCAGGCTACACCTTC. Its translation: CASSSYRTPGYTF.